This TCR beta chain originates from a study of molecular identifiers for immune sequencing clone quantification. Broader study findings: Clonotypes topping 20 RNA copies carried over 98% of effector molecules but under 1% of naive ones.

This clonotype showed up just a few times. Its antigen remains unidentified. Germline V lookup: CDR1 LNHDA, CDR2 SQIVND (reference sequence). The CDR3 totals 16 residues. The junction had 8 bases not matched to a gene; V was cut back by 3 bases and J by 6 bases. TCRdb called the PCR reads again in MiXCR, with one record for every CDR3 protein. The data hold about 86,000 distinct CDR3 sequences, with 20% to 30% observed a single time. This receptor was taken from a human donor in good health. Some libraries in this study had Jurkat cell RNA spiked in. What was sequenced was naive CD8+ T cells from blood, with Jurkat cell RNA spiked in. Subset reported: FACS-sorted CD8+CD4-CCR7+CD45RA+ naive T cells. This chain connects TRBV19 to TRBJ1-5, with 10 bases lining up with TRBD1. In DNA form, the CDR3 reads TGTGCCAGTAGTATGAAGGGACAGGGGTATAGTCAGCCCCAGCATTTT. Translating gives CASSMKGQGYSQPQHF.